This T cell receptor (beta chain) is drawn from a study of immune evolution from preneoplasia to lung adenocarcinoma. The ends were cut back, 0 bases at V and 2 bases at J, with 8 bases in the middle. Germline CDR1 and CDR2: SEHNR and FQNEAQ (reference sequence). This CDR3 has 14 amino acids. Data came from immunoSEQ multiplex PCR; TCRdb stores just in-frame clones and leaves some out. Altogether 3,700 or so clones are present, around nine tenths being singletons, with the ten largest covering 6.5% to 8%. The chain couples TRBV7-9 to TRBJ2-7; no clear D. Specimen: FFPE minimally invasive lung adenocarcinoma tissue. This TCR was sampled from a donor at least 70 years old with lung adenocarcinoma. CDR3 bases: TGTGCCAGCAGCTTAGCAACTACAACCTACGAGCAGTACTTC. Protein: CASSLATTTYEQYF.